The present entry profiles one T cell receptor beta chain with its context. The germline V gene has CDR1 SGHTS and CDR2 YDEGEE. This CDR3 has 14 residues. The V end lost 3 bases, the J end lost 7 bases, and 14 bases lay between the germline ends. This sample is drawn from a study of T cell responses to AZD1222 COVID-19 vaccine. Measured with immunoSEQ multiplex PCR; TCRdb has only the in-frame clones, and not every one. The sample includes about 78,000 clones, 82% seen only once; the top ten take 2.5% to 3.5%. The source material was peripheral blood, sampled on day 0 of AZD1222 vaccination. The sequence came from an adult in good health. The chain has TRBV5-8 and TRBJ2-1, with D uncertain. Here the CDR3 reads CASSSPPTKNEQFF. The CDR3 region has the DNA TGTGCCAGCAGCTCGCCTCCGACGAAAAATGAGCAGTTCTTC.